The 20 T cell receptor beta chains in this list originate from one sample, sequenced in a study of cytomegalovirus exposure and HLA in healthy donors. It was with 60 Vbeta and 13 Jbeta primers that the PCR ran. Profiling relied on immunoSEQ multiplex PCR, and the TCRdb table lists in-frame clones only, not all of them. In the table there are about 120,000 clones, 76% of which are singletons. Sequenced: PBMCs. The receptors originated from a woman in her forties in good health and CMV-seropositive.

This clone is a singleton in its sample. The sample contains more than one DNA sequence encoding this CDR3. The chain recombines TRBV5-1 with TRBJ2-1; 8 bases agree with TRBD2. The CDR3 sequence is 15 residues long. V lost 4 bases to trimming and J lost 0 bases; unmatched junction nucleotides: 3. CDR1 is SGHRS, CDR2 YFSETQ, per germline. The CDR3 protein is CASSRGGSSYNEQFF. The DNA of the CDR3 is TGCGCCAGCAGCCGGGGGGGGAGCTCCTACAATGAGCAGTTCTTC. The full variable domain, in which reference TRBV5-1 and TRBJ2-1 provide the parts outside the CDR3, is KAGVTQTPRYLIKTRGQQVTLSCSPISGHRSVSWYQQTPGQGLQFLFEYFSETQRNKGNFPGRFSGRQFSNSRSEMNVSTLELGDSALYLCASSRGGSSYNEQFFGPGTRLTVL.

The genes are TRBV7-9 and TRBJ1-1, with a weak D call TRBD1 (6 bases). The V end lost 9 bases, the J end lost 0 bases, and 14 bases lay between the germline ends. This CDR3 comprises 14 residues. The V gene's germline CDR1 is SEHNR and CDR2 FQNEAQ (reference sequence). The CDR3 DNA sequence: TGTGCCAGTGGGAGGGGGGCAGTGAACACTGAAGCTTTCTTT. It specifies CASGRGAVNTEAFF.

CDR3 DNA: TGTGCCAGCAGGGGGCCAGGAAACACCATATATTTT. Residues: CASRGPGNTIYF. V is TRBV2 and J is TRBJ1-3; D perhaps matches TRBD1 (5 bases). Per the germline V gene, CDR1 is SNHLY and CDR2 is FYNNEI. Trimming took 6 bases from V and 4 from J, leaving 7 bases between them. CDR3 size: 12 residues.

This chain joins TRBV5-1 and TRBJ2-7, with D perhaps TRBD1 (6 bases). The CDR3 spans 14 residues. V was cut by 0 bases and J by 0 bases, with 7 bases left in between. The germline V gene has CDR1 SGHRS and CDR2 YFSETQ. CDR3 nucleotide sequence: TGCGCCAGCAGCTTGGACAGGGTCTCCTACGAGCAGTACTTC. The encoded protein is CASSLDRVSYEQYF.

The V call is TRBV13, the J call TRBJ1-3; maybe TRBD1 (5 bases). CDR1 is PRHDT and CDR2 is FYEKMQ in the germline V gene (reference sequence). CDR3 length equals 12 residues. The V end was cut by 3 bases, the J end by 7 bases, with 7 bases between. The CDR3 loop is CASSLGGNTIYF. As DNA, the CDR3 is TGTGCCAGCAGCTTGGGGGGGAACACCATATATTTT.

This clone was picked up a small number of times. The rearrangement joins TRBV27 to TRBJ1-1; weak D call: TRBD1 (5 bases). The CDR3 is 16 amino acids. V was clipped by 5 bases and J by 0 bases, with 16 bases between them. Germline V gene lookup returns CDR1 MNHEY and CDR2 SMNVEV (reference sequence). Here the CDR3 reads CASSPIDSLMNTEAFF. The CDR3 DNA reads as TGTGCCAGCAGTCCCATAGACAGCCTCATGAACACTGAAGCTTTCTTT.

This clone was seen just once. The chain links TRBV6-6 to TRBJ2-3; 7 positions agree with TRBD2. The germline V gene encodes CDR1 MNHNY and CDR2 SVGAGI (reference sequence). The CDR3 totals 15 residues. The ends lost 11 bases at V and 5 bases at J; junction bases unmatched: 16. The CDR3 sequence is CAVRGLAELVDTQYF. CDR3 nucleotide sequence: TGTGCCGTCAGAGGGCTAGCGGAATTAGTAGATACGCAGTATTTT.

The table lists this clone with a count of one. The CDR3 spells CASSYSSSSNNYGYTF. The CDR3 DNA is TGTGCCAGCAGTTACTCGAGCTCGTCGAATAACTATGGCTACACCTTC. V is TRBV6-5 and J is TRBJ1-2; no clear D gene. V lost 0 bases and J lost 1, with 12 bases in between. The CDR3 sequence is 16 residues long. Germline loops: CDR1 MNHEY, CDR2 SVGAGI.

The V call is TRBV2, the J call TRBJ1-5, with TRBD1 matching 10 bases. Trimming cost V 3 bases and J 5 bases; bases outside gene matches: 4. The CDR3 length is 15 residues. Germline CDR1 SNHLY, CDR2 FYNNEI. The CDR3: CASSDRTGGDQPQHF. CDR3 in DNA: TGTGCCAGCAGTGACAGGACAGGGGGTGATCAGCCCCAGCATTTT.

V usage is TRBV6-5 and J usage is TRBJ1-3, with D perhaps matching TRBD1 (6 bases). Germline CDR1 MNHEY, CDR2 SVGAGI. The CDR3 contains 14 residues. Trimming removed 8 bases at V and 1 base at J, with 12 bases between. CDR3 sequence (DNA): TGTGCCAGCGCCAAACAGGGTTCTGGAAACACCATATATTTT. Protein: CASAKQGSGNTIYF.

CDR3 sequence reads: CAISAGQRGAYEQYF. CDR3 coding DNA: TGTGCCATCAGTGCGGGACAACGAGGCGCCTACGAGCAGTACTTC. V gene TRBV10-3 combines with J gene TRBJ2-7, with a weak D call TRBD1 (6 bases). This CDR3 is built from 15 residues. Trimming removed 4 bases from V and 2 bases from J, with 15 bases in between. Germline V gives CDR1 ENHRY, CDR2 SYGVKD.

On this clone: One junction end does not reproduce the germline sequence, and a read error may be involved. This chain connects TRBV5-1 to TRBJ2-7; TRBD2 might be the D (7 bases). Germline CDR1 is SGHRS and CDR2 is YFSETQ. CDR3 length equals 15 residues. CDR3 nucleotides: TGCGCCAGCAGCTTGGATGGGGGGCAGCGGGACGAACAGTACTTC. Amino acid sequence: CASSLDGGQRDEQYF.

This chain links TRBV10-3 with TRBJ2-1; D might be TRBD2 (5 bases). CDR1 is ENHRY and CDR2 is SYGVKD in the germline V gene. This CDR3 contains 12 residues. V was shortened by 6 bases and J by 5 bases, with 8 bases between the two germline ends. The CDR3 is CAIRPGNNEQFF. CDR3 DNA sequence: TGTGCCATCAGGCCGGGGAACAATGAGCAGTTCTTC.

The J gene is TRBJ1-5, the V gene TRBV13; D is unclear. The V and J ends lost 5 bases and 4 bases respectively, with 9 bases between them. This CDR3 spans 13 amino acids. Germline CDR1 reads PRHDT; CDR2 reads FYEKMQ (reference sequence). In DNA form, the CDR3 reads TGTGCCAGCAGCCTAGATAAAAATCAGCCCCAGCATTTT. Protein: CASSLDKNQPQHF.

The chain joins TRBV7-2 to TRBJ1-2; 7 nucleotides align to TRBD1. There are 15 residues in the CDR3. Germline CDR1 SGHTA, CDR2 FQGNSA. V dropped 4 bases and J dropped 7; count of bases not matched to a gene: 12. CDR3 sequence reads: CASSSGGLGGGGYTF. The CDR3 DNA sequence: TGTGCCAGCAGCTCAGGGGGGTTAGGGGGTGGTGGCTACACCTTC.

DNA for the CDR3: TGTGCCTGGAGATGGGAGACAGATACGCAGTATTTT. It specifies CAWRWETDTQYF. This chain connects TRBV30 to TRBJ2-3, with a possible D match to TRBD2 (5 bases). The V gene's germline CDR1 is GTSNPN and CDR2 SVGIG (reference sequence). The CDR3 totals 12 residues. Trimming left V 3 bases short and J 3 bases short, with 7 bases between.

V gene TRBV30 combines with J gene TRBJ1-2, with D possibly being TRBD1 (5 bases). With 4 bases removed from V and 5 bases from J, the gap between germline ends came to 11 bases. This CDR3 is 12 amino acids long. The germline V gene encodes CDR1 GTSNPN and CDR2 SVGIG (reference sequence). The CDR3 protein is CAWTRAQYGYTF. For the CDR3, the DNA is TGTGCCTGGACCAGGGCCCAGTATGGCTACACCTTC.

The chain employs TRBV28 and TRBJ1-2; 9 nucleotides match TRBD1. The CDR3 has 15 residues. The germline gives CDR1 MDHEN, CDR2 SYDVKM. Unmatched junction bases numbered 13, after V lost 5 bases and J lost 9 bases. The CDR3 DNA is TGTGCCAGCAGTCTCAGCCCCCTCGGGACAGGGCGCTACACCTTC. As protein: CASSLSPLGTGRYTF.

V is TRBV7-2 and J is TRBJ2-6; 11 nucleotides line up with TRBD2. J gave up 3 bases and V 6 bases, and 4 bases lay outside the gene matches. Germline V gene lookup returns CDR1 SGHTA and CDR2 FQGNSA. The CDR3 is 16 amino acids. The DNA of the CDR3 is TGTGCCAGCAGATTCGGGACTAGCGGTGGGGCCAACGTCCTGACTTTC. Encoded protein: CASRFGTSGGANVLTF.

The CDR3 DNA follows: TGTGCCAGCAGTGGTCAGGGGCAGGTGAATCAGCCCCAGCATTTT. Encoded protein: CASSGQGQVNQPQHF. The V call is TRBV2, the J call TRBJ1-5; possibly TRBD1 for D (6 bases). In germline, CDR1 is SNHLY, CDR2 FYNNEI. This CDR3 region has 15 residues. V was pared by 4 bases and J by 4 bases, with 14 bases between.